This T cell receptor (beta chain) was sequenced for a study of T cell responses to AZD1222 COVID-19 vaccine. For the study at large: Doses given second, at about 4 or about 12 weeks, were pooled. The study, taken as a whole, reports: Researchers report vaccine-associated CD4 TCRs spanning spike, with dominance at 160-218 and 743-854. Baseline testing showed seropositivity in only five to seven AZD1222 recipients.

Assay: immunoSEQ multiplex PCR; the TCRdb copy retains only in-frame clones and omits some. Among over 150,000 clones listed, about nine tenths were seen once. Germline CDR1 is MNHNS and CDR2 is SASEGT. The CDR3 sequence is 17 residues long. J was trimmed by 7 bases and V by 2 bases; bases with no gene match: 12. Regarding this clone: What it binds is unknown.

The sequencing used peripheral blood, collected on day 0 of AZD1222 vaccination. The chain combines TRBV6-1 with TRBJ1-5, with TRBD1 matching 9 bases. The TCR was taken from an adult in good health. DNA of the CDR3: TGTGCCAGCAGTGAAAGCCGAGGGACAGGGAATCGACAGCCCCAGCATTTT. Its translation is CASSESRGTGNRQPQHF.